The clone carrying this T cell receptor (beta chain) appeared many times. Its antigen remains unknown. MiXCR, run by TCRdb on the 5' RACE reads, gives a single entry per CDR3 protein. The table lists under 90,000 distinct CDR3 sequences, around 3.4% of them singletons. J gave up 4 bases and V 1 base, and 10 bases lay outside the gene matches. CDR1 and CDR2 from the germline V gene are DFQATT and SNEGSKA (reference sequence). The CDR3 is 16 amino acids. This record belongs to a study of neurological immune-mediated disorders. PBMCs stored at -80 C, 2 million in total, were the source of the unsorted libraries. Study outcomes and limitations: HTLV-1-associated myelopathy led in TCR clonal expansion, while multiple sclerosis ranked lowest, below healthy controls.

The sample consisted of PBMCs. The chain combines TRBV20-1 with TRBJ2-5, with 9 bases matching TRBD2. The source of this sequence is a woman aged 45-60 years with multiple sclerosis. CDR3 coding DNA: TGCAGTGCTAGAGGGTTTAGCGGGGGCCCCCCAGAGACCCAGTACTTC. It codes for CSARGFSGGPPETQYF.